The present T cell receptor beta chain was sequenced within a study of vaccination and CD4 T cells after COVID-19. For the study at large: Median time from COVID diagnosis to post-COVID sampling was over 80 days (35 to 161). General observations from the study: Reactive clonotype counts went from median around 20 after infection to roughly 41 after vaccination, nonsignificantly.

On this clonotype: Antigen specificity is unknown.

Sequenced with the Oncomine TCR Beta short-read assay was DNA taken from cultured CD4+ T cells. One entry per CDR3 protein results from TCRdb running MiXCR on the PCR reads. This sample carries around 19,000 distinct CDR3 sequences, 50% to 65% of them seen once, and the ten largest clones take 9.5% to 13%. This CDR3 is 14 amino acids long. V dropped 3 bases and J dropped 3 bases, with 10 bases sitting between them. Germline V gene sequence: CDR1 SGHTA, CDR2 FQGTGA. Indicated treatment: approximately nine-day PBMC culture with coronavirus spike peptide pools or control peptides (ViraFEST assay). The culture of about 2 million PBMCs per well included 8.5 to 10 IU/ml IL-2 and about 9.9 ug/ml peptide pools.

The rearrangement joins TRBV7-3 to TRBJ2-3; a weak D match, TRBD1 (6 bases). Sequencing was done on a sample of CD4+ T cells from blood, cultured in vitro. The origin of this receptor is a human donor who had recovered from COVID-19. The CDR3, as DNA: TGTGCCAGCAGCTTGGGCAGGGGTACAGATACGCAGTATTTT. It specifies CASSLGRGTDTQYF.